This T cell receptor beta chain was retrieved from a study of technical replicates of blood from several donors (dated by TCRdb to the late 2010s). This clone was seen a single time. The antigen it binds to is not known. Base quality data are lacking; no much larger clone is found one base away. Libraries were constructed by the immunoSEQ multiplex PCR assay. The table was pulled from immuneACCESS by TCRdb, which kept in-frame rearrangements only. Such tables lose some clones; where checked, under half of the loss comes from unresolved V genes, and the rest has no known cause. Here the sample has 60,000 to 65,000 clones; about 88% occur a single time. The ten most abundant clones make up roughly 5.1% of the sample. CDR1 SGHTA and CDR2 FQGNSA are derived from the germline V gene. There are 11 amino acids in the CDR3, from cysteine to phenylalanine inclusive. CDR3 DNA is the only sequence kept; it has 33 bases, read in frame from the first base. V is cut by 2 bases and J by 8 bases, and the space between the germline ends is 4 bases.

The rearrangement combines TRBV7-2 with TRBJ2-1, with no confident D gene call. The receptor was isolated from a human donor in good health. Some clones in this sample may be carry-over from other donors' samples. Sequencing was done on a sample of PBMCs. The DNA sequence is TGTGCCAGCAGCTTAAGCCATGAGCAGTTCTTC. Its protein reads: CASSLSHEQFF.